This TCR beta chain was profiled in a study of T cells expressing NK-cell markers. As for the study in general: Sorted CD3+CD56+NKG2C+, CD3+CD56+NKG2C- and CD3+CD56-NKG2C+ T-cell subsets were beta-chain profiled. Findings of the study overall: A few donors likewise had their CD3+CD56-NKG2C+ fraction led by these clonotypes. A handful of donors had dominant NKG2C+ clonotypes that comprised roughly 1.0-8% of their CD8+ T cells.

A word on this clonotype: Its antigen is not identified.

The germline CDR1 and CDR2 sequences are KGHSH and LQKENI. The CDR3 loop spans 16 amino acids. TCRdb re-called the 5' RACE reads and shows each CDR3 protein once, DNA omitted. Recorded for this sample: around 470,000 distinct CDR3 sequences. The clonotype comes from a woman aged 50 to 65 in good health. The V and J genes are TRBV18 and TRBJ2-1. Material for sequencing was blood T cells: a sorted CD56 or NKG2C T cell subset, CD4+ or CD8+ T cells, or bulk PBMC T cells (not recorded which). This CDR3 reads CASSLLSRGEHNEQFF. The full variable domain, rest sourced from reference TRBV18 and TRBJ2-1, is NAGVMQNPRHLVRRRGQEARLRCSPMKGHSHVYWYRQLPEEGLKFMVYLQKENIIDESGMPKERFSAEFPKEGPSILRIQQVVRGDSAAYFCASSLLSRGEHNEQFFGPGTRLTVL.